These T cell receptor beta chains were read from a single sample in a study of blood T cell repertoires in COVID-19. The repertoire was sequenced with immunoSEQ multiplex PCR; TCRdb's copy has only in-frame clones and lacks some. This table has around 170,000 clones, approximately 80% appearing once. The sample taken for sequencing was PBMCs or T cells enriched from blood (not recorded which). All receptors derive from a man aged 45-65 years who had recovered from COVID-19. Both conserved end residues are part of each CDR3. Each record gives: D gene, V gene, clone size, J gene, CDR3 protein, CDR3 DNA. D genes are given only for firm matches. Only some rows state a clone size, as once, few, many or a class for expanded clones.

.	TRBV27	few	TRBJ1-2	CASSRSTDIIGGYTF	TGTGCCAGCAGCCGATCGACGGACATAATCGGGGGCTACACCTTC
TRBD2	TRBV5-4	.	TRBJ2-1	CASSLAASGGGNEQFF	TGTGCCAGCAGCTTGGCAGCTAGCGGGGGGGGAAATGAGCAGTTCTTC
TRBD1	TRBV25-1	.	TRBJ1-6	CASSDRGTYSPLHF	TGTGCCAGCAGTGACAGGGGGACATATTCACCCCTCCACTTT
TRBD1	TRBV18	.	TRBJ1-2	CASSPDRGLLGYTF	TGTGCCAGCTCACCGGACAGGGGGCTTCTAGGCTACACCTTC
.	TRBV11-3	.	TRBJ2-5	CASSLGRSEWETQYF	TGTGCCAGCAGCTTAGGGCGAAGCGAGTGGGAGACCCAGTACTTC
.	TRBV3-1/TRBV3-2	.	TRBJ1-2	CASSQGAGQSYGYTF	TGTGCCAGCAGCCAAGGTGCAGGACAGTCCTATGGCTACACCTTC
TRBD1	TRBV4-1	.	TRBJ2-4	CASSQEGGQKNIQYF	TGCGCCAGCAGCCAAGAAGGGGGACAGAAAAACATTCAGTACTTC
TRBD1	TRBV6-4	.	TRBJ1-6	CATSGQGISNSPLHF	TGTGCCACTTCCGGACAGGGGATTTCCAATTCACCCCTCCACTTT
.	TRBV7-2	.	TRBJ1-2	CASSLNGGRGYGYTF	TGTGCCAGCAGCTTAAACGGGGGAAGGGGCTATGGCTACACCTTC
TRBD1	TRBV6-2/TRBV6-3	.	TRBJ1-1	CASSIRQGEAFF	TGTGCCAGCAGTATTAGACAGGGTGAAGCTTTCTTT
.	TRBV3-1/TRBV3-2	.	TRBJ1-5	CASSQLRGPQHF	TGTGCCAGCAGCCAACTCCGCGGTCCCCAGCATTTT
.	TRBV6-4	.	TRBJ1-2	CASSPGGDGGYTF	TGTGCCAGCAGTCCTGGGGGGGACGGAGGCTACACCTTC